This entry describes one T cell receptor beta chain. Clones were sequenced by immunoSEQ multiplex PCR, and TCRdb holds only the in-frame ones, with some missing. The sample holds fewer than 350,000 clones; roughly 90% are singletons and the top ten take approximately 1%. This record comes from a study of blood T cell repertoires in COVID-19. The V end lost 5 bases, the J end lost 6 bases, and 11 bases lay between the germline ends. This CDR3 comprises 11 residues. Per germline, CDR1 SQVTM and CDR2 ANQGSEA. The receptor was derived from a woman aged 25 to 39 who had been exposed to COVID-19. The chain links TRBV29-1 to TRBJ2-7, with a possible D match to TRBD2 (5 bases). The source material was PBMCs or T cells enriched from blood (not recorded which). The DNA of the CDR3 is TGCAGCGTTCTTAGCGCCGGCGAGCAGTACTTC. Translated, it gives CSVLSAGEQYF.